A selection of T cell receptor beta chains follows, all from one sample in a study of prognosis after radiotherapy for stage I lung cancer. TCRdb processed the multiplex PCR reads anew with MiXCR; each CDR3 protein has one entry. The sample lists around 19,000 distinct CDR3 sequences, around three fifths occurring once. This material consisted of PBMCs, taken before or after stereotactic body radiation therapy (not recorded which). These receptors all come from a donor over 45 with non-small cell lung cancer. The CDR3 runs from the conserved cysteine through the conserved F or W. The order of the fields is V gene, D gene, clone size, J gene, CDR3 protein, CDR3 DNA. The D gene is left open where the match is weak. Clone size is given for some rows only: seen once, a few or many times, or a class if the clone is expanded.

TRBV20-1	TRBD1	.	TRBJ1-2	CSASNRGKLGYTF	TGCAGTGCTAGTAACAGGGGAAAGTTGGGCTACACCTTC
TRBV20-1	TRBD2	.	TRBJ2-2	CSARGASGFTGELFF	TGCAGTGCTAGAGGGGCTAGCGGGTTTACCGGGGAGCTGTTTTTT
TRBV6-1	TRBD1	many	TRBJ2-5	CASSSQGQTQYF	TGTGCCAGCAGTTCACAGGGGCAGACCCAGTACTTC
TRBV20-1	.	.	TRBJ2-2	CSATGLVNTGELFF	TGCAGTGCCACCGGACTCGTGAACACCGGGGAGCTGTTTTTT
TRBV7-9	.	many	TRBJ1-2	CASSLSGDRLGYTF	TGTGCCAGCAGCTTATCCGGCGACCGGTTGGGCTACACCTTC
TRBV15	.	.	TRBJ1-1	CATSRETGRLEVF	TGTGCCACCAGCAGAGAAACCGGACGGTTGGAGGTCTTT
TRBV12-3/TRBV12-4	TRBD1	.	TRBJ1-3	CASSSVDRGRNTIYF	TGTGCCAGCAGTTCCGTAGACAGGGGGCGGAACACCATATATTTT
TRBV7-2	TRBD2	many	TRBJ2-4	CASSPPGLATNIQYF	TGTGCCAGCAGCCCTCCGGGACTAGCTACTAACATTCAGTACTTC
TRBV12-3/TRBV12-4	TRBD2	once	TRBJ2-3	CASSSSGGTDTQYF	TGTGCCAGCAGTTCTAGCGGGGGCACAGATACGCAGTATTTT
TRBV4-3	.	.	TRBJ2-3	CASSRQVADTQYF	TGCGCCAGCAGCCGCCAAGTTGCGGATACGCAGTATTTT
TRBV5-1	.	.	TRBJ2-2	CASSLEGPNTGELFF	TGCGCCAGCAGCTTGGAGGGACCGAACACCGGGGAGCTGTTTTTT
TRBV27	TRBD1	many	TRBJ2-7	CASSWRQGEVQYF	TGTGCCAGCAGTTGGAGACAGGGGGAAGTGCAGTACTTC
TRBV7-6	.	many	TRBJ2-7	CASSLELGSSYEQYF	TGTGCCAGCAGCTTAGAATTGGGAAGCTCCTACGAGCAGTACTTC
TRBV7-2	TRBD2	.	TRBJ2-2	CASSYPGLGGTGELFF	TGTGCCAGCAGCTACCCGGGACTAGGAGGCACCGGGGAGCTGTTTTTT
TRBV15	TRBD1	once	TRBJ1-6	CATSGQANSPLHF	TGTGCCACCAGCGGACAGGCTAATTCACCCCTCCACTTT
TRBV19	.	few	TRBJ2-1	CASRGFRSYNEQFF	TGTGCCAGTAGAGGCTTTAGGTCCTACAATGAGCAGTTCTTC
TRBV19	.	once	TRBJ1-1	CASSFSTVLNTEAFF	TGTGCCAGTAGTTTCTCGACAGTACTGAACACTGAAGCTTTCTTT
TRBV20-1	.	medium-sized	TRBJ1-6	CSARRSEASYNSPLHF	TGCAGTGCTAGACGATCCGAGGCGTCCTATAATTCACCCCTCCACTTT
TRBV24-1	.	many	TRBJ2-2	CATSGAYPGELFF	TGTGCCACCAGTGGGGCTTACCCCGGGGAGCTGTTTTTT
TRBV7-7	.	once	TRBJ2-1	CASSLWTTVGEQFF	TGTGCCAGCAGCCTGTGGACTACAGTAGGAGAGCAGTTCTTC
TRBV29-1	TRBD1	many	TRBJ1-1	CSVIPGQGWAEAFF	TGCAGCGTTATACCCGGACAGGGGTGGGCTGAAGCTTTCTTT
TRBV14	.	once	TRBJ1-2	CASSRSGPYGYTF	TGTGCCAGCAGCCGTTCAGGGCCCTATGGCTACACCTTC
TRBV5-1	.	medium-sized	TRBJ1-2	CASSFRAGGGYTF	TGCGCCAGCAGCTTTCGTGCGGGGGGTGGCTACACCTTC